The 11 T cell receptor beta chains presented below share a single source sample, sequenced in a study of metastatic and nonmetastatic thyroid tumors. Patients had received no treatment of any kind before thyroid surgery. MiXCR re-clonotyped the PCR reads for TCRdb. Of some 21,000 clones in the sample, approximately 16% were seen once. Sequencing was done on a sample of blood. These receptors were obtained from a male donor with papillary thyroid cancer or a benign thyroid nodule (not recorded which). Some clones in this sample may be carry-over from other donors' samples.

Ten or more counts support this clone. This chain joins TRBV9 and TRBJ1-3, with 9 bases identical to TRBD1. The V gene end was trimmed by 2 bases and the J gene end by 3 bases; junction bases not matched to a gene: 3. The CDR3 loop spans 15 amino acids. Germline V CDR1 and CDR2: SGDLS, YYNGEE. Here the CDR3 reads CASSVGTGFGNTIYF. CDR3 in DNA: TGTGCCAGCAGCGTCGGGACAGGGTTTGGAAACACCATATATTTT. The variable domain in full, with the rest retrieved from reference TRBV9 and TRBJ1-3, is DSGVTQTPKHLITATGQRVTLRCSPRSGDLSVYWYQQSLDQGLQFLIQYYNGEERAKGNILERFSAQQFPDLHSELNLSSLELGDSALYFCASSVGTGFGNTIYFGEGSWLTVV.

This clone came up many times. The chain combines TRBV24-1 with TRBJ1-1; D might be TRBD1 (5 bases). The CDR3 loop spans 11 amino acids. Looked up from germline, CDR1 is KGHDR and CDR2 is SFDVKD. V was clipped by 5 bases and J by 8 bases, with 8 bases between them. CDR3 region: CATSAGGEAFF. DNA of the CDR3: TGTGCCACCAGTGCTGGGGGGGAAGCTTTCTTT.

Many counts were recorded for this clone. The chain couples TRBV4-1 to TRBJ2-7; no clear D gene. Between the trimmed V and J ends, which lost 1 base and 5 bases, there was a span of 15 bases. Germline lookup yields CDR1 MGHRA and CDR2 YSYEKL. This CDR3 is 15 amino acids long. The CDR3 DNA follows: TGCGCCAGCAGCCAAGCCTCCGGGCCGGCAGACGAGCAGTACTTC. Its translation: CASSQASGPADEQYF.

This clone was picked up many times. The genes are TRBV9 and TRBJ2-3; 12 bases match TRBD2. This CDR3 contains 16 residues. The germline V gene has CDR1 SGDLS and CDR2 YYNGEE. V gave up 3 bases and J gave up 3 bases; unmatched junction bases: 5. The CDR3 coding sequence is TGTGCCAGCAGCGGGACTAGCGGGATAATAACAGATACGCAGTATTTT. It specifies CASSGTSGIITDTQYF.

This clone has at least ten counts. The chain combines TRBV9 with TRBJ2-1; 8 positions match TRBD2. The CDR3 runs 19 residues. The V gene's germline CDR1 is SGDLS and CDR2 YYNGEE. The V and J ends lost 0 bases and 1 base, in that order; junction bases with no gene match: 12. The CDR3 coding sequence is TGTGCCAGCAGCGTAGAGGTTCGGGCGGGAGGCCTTTCCTACAATGAGCAGTTCTTC. Its protein product is CASSVEVRAGGLSYNEQFF.

In its sample, this clone is medium-sized. This sequence joins TRBV27 and TRBJ2-7, with 13 bases identical to TRBD2. The CDR3 covers 16 residues. The V segment lost 4 bases and the J segment 2 bases; nucleotides outside the gene matches: 5. Germline V gene sequence: CDR1 MNHEY, CDR2 SMNVEV (reference sequence). CDR3 nucleotides: TGTGCCAGCAGTTCCCTCGGACTAGCGGGGGCCTACGAGCAGTACTTC. It specifies CASSSLGLAGAYEQYF.

By sample share, this clone is medium-sized. The genes are TRBV6-1 and TRBJ2-7; a possible D gene is TRBD1 (5 bases). Trimming took 2 bases from V and 5 from J, leaving 10 bases between them. The CDR3 is made up of 13 amino acids. Per germline, CDR1 MNHNS and CDR2 SASEGT. The CDR3 loop is CASSEIGADEQYF. The CDR3 bases are TGTGCCAGCAGTGAAATAGGGGCGGACGAGCAGTACTTC.

This clone was detected ten times or more. The chain has TRBV7-9 and TRBJ2-2; 9 positions match TRBD2. The CDR3 is 16 residues long. With V trimmed by 4 bases and J by 6 bases, 9 bases remained unmatched. Germline lookup yields CDR1 SEHNR and CDR2 FQNEAQ (reference sequence). This CDR3 reads CASSSWRRGGPGELFF. The CDR3 DNA sequence: TGTGCCAGCAGCTCCTGGAGGCGGGGGGGCCCCGGGGAGCTGTTTTTT.

This clone showed up just a few times. J is TRBJ1-1 and V is TRBV10-2; D unresolved. The CDR3 covers 13 residues. V was cut by 3 bases and J by 1 base, with 6 bases left in between. Per germline, CDR1 WSHSY and CDR2 SAAADI. In nucleotides, the CDR3 is TGCGCCAGCAGTGATCCCGGGAACACTGAAGCTTTCTTT. Its translation: CASSDPGNTEAFF.

The chain has TRBV4-2 and TRBJ1-6; weak D call: TRBD1 (6 bases). The CDR3 runs 15 residues. CDR1 and CDR2 (germline): LGHNA, YNFKEQ. V shed 3 bases and J shed 7 bases, with 13 bases lying between them. The CDR3: CASSQGQRGNSPLHF. As DNA, the CDR3 is TGTGCCAGCAGCCAGGGACAAAGGGGGAATTCACCCCTCCACTTT.

This clone was picked up many times. The chain joins TRBV7-8 to TRBJ2-4, with D tentatively TRBD1 (6 bases). Germline assignment: CDR1 SGHVS and CDR2 FQNEAQ. The V and J ends lost 0 bases and 14 bases respectively, with 20 bases between them. The CDR3 is made up of 15 amino acids. CDR3 nucleotides: TGTGCCAGCAGCTTAGCGCGATTAGGACAGTTCAGGAAGTACTTC. Encoded protein: CASSLARLGQFRKYF.